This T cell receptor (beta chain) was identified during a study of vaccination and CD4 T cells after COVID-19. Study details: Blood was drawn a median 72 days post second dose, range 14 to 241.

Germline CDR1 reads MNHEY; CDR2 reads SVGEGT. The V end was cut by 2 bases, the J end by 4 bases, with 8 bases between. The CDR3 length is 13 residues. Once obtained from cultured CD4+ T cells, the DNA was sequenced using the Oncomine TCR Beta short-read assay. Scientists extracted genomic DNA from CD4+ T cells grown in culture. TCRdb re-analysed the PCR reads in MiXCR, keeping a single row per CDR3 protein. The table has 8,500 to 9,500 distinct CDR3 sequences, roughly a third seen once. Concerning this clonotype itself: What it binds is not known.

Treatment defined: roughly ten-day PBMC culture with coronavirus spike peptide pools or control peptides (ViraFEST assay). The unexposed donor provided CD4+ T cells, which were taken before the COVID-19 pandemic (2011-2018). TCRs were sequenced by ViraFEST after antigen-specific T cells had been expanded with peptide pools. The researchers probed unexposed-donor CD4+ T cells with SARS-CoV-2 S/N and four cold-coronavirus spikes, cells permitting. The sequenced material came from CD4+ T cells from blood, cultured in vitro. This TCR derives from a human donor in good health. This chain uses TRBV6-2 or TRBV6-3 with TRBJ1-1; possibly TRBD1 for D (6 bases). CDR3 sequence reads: CASSYEGGTEAFF. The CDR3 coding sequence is TGTGCCAGCAGTTACGAGGGGGGCACTGAAGCTTTCTTT.